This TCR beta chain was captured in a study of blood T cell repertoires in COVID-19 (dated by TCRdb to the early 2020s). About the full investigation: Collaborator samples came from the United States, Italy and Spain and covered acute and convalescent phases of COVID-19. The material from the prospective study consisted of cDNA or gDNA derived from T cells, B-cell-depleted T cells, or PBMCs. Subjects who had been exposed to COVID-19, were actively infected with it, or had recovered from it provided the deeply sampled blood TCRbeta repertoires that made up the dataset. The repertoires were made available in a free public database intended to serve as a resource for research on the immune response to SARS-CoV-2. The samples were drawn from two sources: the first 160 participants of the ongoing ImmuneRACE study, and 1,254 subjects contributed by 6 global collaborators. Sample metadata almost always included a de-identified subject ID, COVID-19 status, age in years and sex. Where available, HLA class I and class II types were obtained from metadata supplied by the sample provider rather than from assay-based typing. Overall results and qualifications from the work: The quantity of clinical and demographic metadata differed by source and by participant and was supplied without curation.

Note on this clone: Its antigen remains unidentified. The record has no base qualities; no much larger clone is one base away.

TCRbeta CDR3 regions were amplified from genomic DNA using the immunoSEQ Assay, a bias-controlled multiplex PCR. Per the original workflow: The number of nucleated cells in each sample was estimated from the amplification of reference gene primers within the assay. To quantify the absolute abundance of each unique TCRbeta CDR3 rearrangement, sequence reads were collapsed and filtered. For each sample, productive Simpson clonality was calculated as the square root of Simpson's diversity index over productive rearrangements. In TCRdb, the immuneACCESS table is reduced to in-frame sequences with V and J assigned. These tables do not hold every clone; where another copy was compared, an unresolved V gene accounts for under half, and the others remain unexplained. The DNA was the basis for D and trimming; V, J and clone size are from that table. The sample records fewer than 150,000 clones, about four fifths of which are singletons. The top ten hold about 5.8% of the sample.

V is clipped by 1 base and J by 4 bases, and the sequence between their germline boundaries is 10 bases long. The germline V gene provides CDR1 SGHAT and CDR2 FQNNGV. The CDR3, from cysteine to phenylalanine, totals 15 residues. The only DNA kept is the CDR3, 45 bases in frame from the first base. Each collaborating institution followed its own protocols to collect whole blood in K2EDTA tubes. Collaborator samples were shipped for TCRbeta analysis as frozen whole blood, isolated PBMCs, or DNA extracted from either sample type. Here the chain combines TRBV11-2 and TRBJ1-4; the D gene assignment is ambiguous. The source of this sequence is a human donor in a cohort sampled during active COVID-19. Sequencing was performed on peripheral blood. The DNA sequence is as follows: TGTGCCAGCAGCTTAGTGGCGGATATTAATGAAAAACTGTTTTTT. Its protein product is CASSLVADINEKLFF.